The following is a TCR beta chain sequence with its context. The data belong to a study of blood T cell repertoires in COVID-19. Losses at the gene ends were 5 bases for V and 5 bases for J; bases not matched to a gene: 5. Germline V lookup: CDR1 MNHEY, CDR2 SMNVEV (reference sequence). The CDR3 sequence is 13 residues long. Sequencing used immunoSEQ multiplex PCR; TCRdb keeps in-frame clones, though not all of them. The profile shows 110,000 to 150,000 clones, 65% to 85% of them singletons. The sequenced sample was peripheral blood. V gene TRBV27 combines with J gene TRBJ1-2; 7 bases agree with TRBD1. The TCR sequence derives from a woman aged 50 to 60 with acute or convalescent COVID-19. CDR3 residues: CASSPGTVYGYTF. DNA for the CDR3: TGTGCCAGCAGTCCCGGGACAGTATATGGCTACACCTTC.